The clone carrying this T cell receptor (beta chain) was detected ten times or more. A junction boundary mismatches the germline segment, possibly from a read error. These data originate in a study of metastatic and nonmetastatic thyroid tumors. TCRdb recomputed clones from the PCR reads via MiXCR. The table records 12,000 or so clones, roughly 12% of them present only once. CDR3 length: 11 residues. CDR1 and CDR2 (germline): MNHNS, SASEGT. Thyroid surgery was performed in patients who had received no treatment beforehand. The V and J genes are TRBV6-1 and TRBJ2-4; no clear D. The source of this sequence is a female donor with papillary thyroid cancer or a benign thyroid nodule (not recorded which). Some clones in this sample may be carry-over from other donors' samples. The source material was blood. The CDR3 nucleotides are TGTGCCAGCAGTGAAAGCTCCCCAGCGAACTTC. This sequence encodes CASSESSPANF.